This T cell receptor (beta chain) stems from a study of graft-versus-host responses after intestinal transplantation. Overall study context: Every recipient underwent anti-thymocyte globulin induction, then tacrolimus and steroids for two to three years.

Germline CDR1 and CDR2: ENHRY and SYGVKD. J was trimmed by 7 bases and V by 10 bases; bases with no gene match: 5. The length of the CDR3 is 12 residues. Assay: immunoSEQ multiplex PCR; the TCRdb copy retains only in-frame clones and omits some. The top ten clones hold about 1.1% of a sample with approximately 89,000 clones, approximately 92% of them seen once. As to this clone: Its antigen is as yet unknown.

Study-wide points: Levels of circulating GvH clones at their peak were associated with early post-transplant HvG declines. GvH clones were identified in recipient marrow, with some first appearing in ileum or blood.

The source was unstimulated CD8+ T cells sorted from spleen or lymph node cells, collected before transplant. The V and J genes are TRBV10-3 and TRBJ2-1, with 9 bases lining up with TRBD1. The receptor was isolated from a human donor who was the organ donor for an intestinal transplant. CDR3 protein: CATAGTGNEQFF. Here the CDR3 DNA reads TGTGCCACCGCCGGGACAGGGAATGAGCAGTTCTTC.